The clone carrying this TCR beta chain has just one count. What it recognizes is unknown. CDR3 length: 15 residues. Germline V gives CDR1 WSHSY, CDR2 SAAADI. Trimming stripped 5 bases from V and 1 base from J, with 15 bases between. The data were obtained in a study of beta chain features in type 1 diabetes. Whole-study findings and limits: The study found moderately but significantly shorter TCRB CDR3s in all four CD4+ subsets of Type 1 diabetes patients. Individuals with type 1 diabetes displayed fewer insertions and more deletions at VDJ junctions.

Expressed TCRB transcripts were sequenced, since all the RNA that had been isolated was reverse transcribed. Method: immunoSEQ multiplex PCR; TCRdb's copy keeps in-frame clones and lacks some. This repertoire shows approximately 120,000 clones, 15% to 20% found once; its top ten account for around 2.6%. The TCR originated in a man aged 18 to 30 with type 1 diabetes. J is TRBJ2-7 and V is TRBV10-2; weak D call: TRBD2 (5 bases). The sequenced sample was central memory CD4+ T cells from blood. The CDR3 sequence is CASSYSRELSYEQYF. DNA for the CDR3: TGCGCCAGCAGTTATTCGAGGGAACTTTCCTACGAGCAGTACTTC.